This is a list of T cell receptor beta chains from one sample in a study of blood T cell repertoires in COVID-19. Libraries were prepared by immunoSEQ multiplex PCR; TCRdb keeps only in-frame clonotypes and omits some of them. The table shows 350,000 to 400,000 clones, with 85% to 90% occurring only once. Sequencing was performed on PBMCs or T cells enriched from blood (not recorded which). The receptors shown here come from a man between 18 and 35 years old who had recovered from COVID-19. CDR3s include the opening cysteine and the closing phenylalanine or tryptophan. The D gene is left open where the match is weak. A row's size may be missing; if present it is once, few, many or a size class.

abundance: once
v_gene: TRBV2
j_gene: TRBJ1-1
d_gene: NA
len: 14
CDR3nt: TGTGCCAGCAGTGAAACCCCGGTGAACACTGAAGCTTTCTTT
CDR3aa: CASSETPVNTEAFF

abundance: NA
v_gene: TRBV9
j_gene: TRBJ1-1
d_gene: TRBD1
len: 16
CDR3nt: TGTGCCAGCAGCGTATCGGGACAGGAGATAAACACTGAAGCTTTCTTT
CDR3aa: CASSVSGQEINTEAFF

abundance: NA
v_gene: TRBV7-3
j_gene: TRBJ2-5
d_gene: NA
len: 14
CDR3nt: TGTGCCAGCAGCTTACAACAGGGACAAGAGACCCAGTACTTC
CDR3aa: CASSLQQGQETQYF

abundance: NA
v_gene: TRBV3-1/TRBV3-2
j_gene: TRBJ2-1
d_gene: TRBD2
len: 18
CDR3nt: TGTGCCAGCAGCCAAGCGGGGACTAGCGGGAACTCCTACAATGAGCAGTTCTTC
CDR3aa: CASSQAGTSGNSYNEQFF

abundance: NA
v_gene: TRBV4-1
j_gene: TRBJ2-1
d_gene: NA
len: 14
CDR3nt: TGCGCCAGCAGCCAAGAGTGGCGGGGCTGGGAGCAGTTCTTC
CDR3aa: CASSQEWRGWEQFF

abundance: NA
v_gene: TRBV6-1
j_gene: TRBJ1-6
d_gene: NA
len: 16
CDR3nt: TGTGCCAGCAGTGAGTTACGGAGCTCCTATAATTCACCCCTCCACTTT
CDR3aa: CASSELRSSYNSPLHF

abundance: once
v_gene: TRBV27
j_gene: TRBJ1-2
d_gene: TRBD1
len: 16
CDR3nt: TGTGCCAGCAGTTTATCCGGGGGACAGGGGAACTATGGCTACACCTTC
CDR3aa: CASSLSGGQGNYGYTF

abundance: NA
v_gene: TRBV5-1
j_gene: TRBJ2-7
d_gene: TRBD2
len: 15
CDR3nt: TGCGCCAGCAGCTCGAGCGGGAGAAATCTACACGAGCAGTACTTC
CDR3aa: CASSSSGRNLHEQYF

abundance: NA
v_gene: TRBV30
j_gene: TRBJ1-4
d_gene: TRBD1
len: 13
CDR3nt: TGTGCCTGGAGCCGGGACAGGAATGAAAAACTGTTTTTT
CDR3aa: CAWSRDRNEKLFF

abundance: NA
v_gene: TRBV5-1
j_gene: TRBJ2-7
d_gene: TRBD1
len: 16
CDR3nt: TGCGCCAGCAGCCGGTCCGGGACAGGGCTTTCCCACGAGCAGTACTTC
CDR3aa: CASSRSGTGLSHEQYF

abundance: NA
v_gene: TRBV11-2
j_gene: TRBJ2-1
d_gene: TRBD2
len: 15
CDR3nt: TGTGCCAGCAGCCCCAGCGGGATCTCCTACAATGAGCAGTTCTTC
CDR3aa: CASSPSGISYNEQFF

abundance: NA
v_gene: TRBV27
j_gene: TRBJ2-7
d_gene: NA
len: 14
CDR3nt: TGTGCCAGCAGTTCCTATGGAGCCTCCTACGAGCAGTACTTC
CDR3aa: CASSSYGASYEQYF

abundance: NA
v_gene: TRBV12-3/TRBV12-4
j_gene: TRBJ1-2
d_gene: NA
len: 12
CDR3nt: TGTGCCAGCAAGGACAGCAACTATGGCTACACCTTC
CDR3aa: CASKDSNYGYTF